The text below deals with one T cell receptor beta chain. This sample is drawn from a study of blood T cell repertoires in COVID-19. Looking at the study overall: The samples span acute and convalescent COVID-19 from the United States, Italy and Spain. PBMCs, B-cell-depleted T cells, or T cells were the source of the cDNA or gDNA that made up the material.

Authors' processing steps: From reference gene primer amplification, estimates of nucleated cell counts were derived. Sequencing was performed with immunoSEQ multiplex PCR; in TCRdb, only in-frame clones are kept and a portion is missing. That table supplies the V and J calls and clone size; D and trimming were determined from the DNA. Of about 200,000 clones listed, 85% to 90% are singletons. CDR1 and CDR2 from the germline V gene are SGHNT and YYREEE (reference sequence). This CDR3 has 15 residues. V lost 5 bases, J lost 6 bases, and 9 bases stayed unmatched. This receptor was obtained from a man over 45 with acute or convalescent COVID-19. This chain connects TRBV5-4 to TRBJ2-3; 10 positions agree with TRBD1. Specimen: peripheral blood. CDR3 DNA sequence: TGTGCCAGCAGAGCCCGGGACAGGGGCGCCGATACGCAGTATTTT. Translation gives CASRARDRGADTQYF.